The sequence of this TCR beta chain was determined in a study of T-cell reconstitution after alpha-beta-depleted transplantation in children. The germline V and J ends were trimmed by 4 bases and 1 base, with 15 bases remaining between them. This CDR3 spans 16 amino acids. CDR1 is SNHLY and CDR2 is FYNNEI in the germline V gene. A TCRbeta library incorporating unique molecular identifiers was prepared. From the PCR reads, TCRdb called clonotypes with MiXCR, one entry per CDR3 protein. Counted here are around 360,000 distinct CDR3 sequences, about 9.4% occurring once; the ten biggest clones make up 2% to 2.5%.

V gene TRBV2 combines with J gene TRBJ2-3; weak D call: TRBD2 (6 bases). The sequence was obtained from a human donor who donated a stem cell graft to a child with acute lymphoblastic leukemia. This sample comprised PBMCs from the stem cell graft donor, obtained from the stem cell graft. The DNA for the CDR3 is TGTGCCAGCAGTGCCGGGACTCCCGGCCGCACAGATACGCAGTATTTT. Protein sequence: CASSAGTPGRTDTQYF.